This T cell receptor (beta chain) emerged from a study of a mutant IDH1 vaccine in newly diagnosed glioma. Looking at the study overall: Patients, over weeks 1, 3, 5, 7, 11, 15, 19 and 23, received a total of eight vaccinations. Overall study findings and caveats: Top peripheral T cell clonotype shifts appeared unrelated to pseudoprogression.

Sequencing was performed with immunoSEQ multiplex PCR; in TCRdb, only in-frame clones are kept and a portion is missing. The repertoire holds approximately 44,000 clones, with 85% to 95% as singletons. This CDR3 region has 18 residues. With V trimmed by 3 bases and J by 6 bases, 16 bases remained unmatched. Germline CDR1 MNHEY, CDR2 SMNVEV (reference sequence). Described time point: week 23, last vaccination. Topical imiquimod accompanied each vaccine dose, which consisted of 300 ug of mutant IDH1 20-mer peptide. Comment on this clone: Antigen specificity is unknown.

The sequence came from a man aged 45-65 years with glioma. The genes are TRBV27 and TRBJ1-5; 8 bases agree with TRBD1. The sequenced sample was PBMCs, obtained from a glioma patient whose treatment included an IDH1 peptide vaccine. This chain's CDR3 is CASSFVSGETGEVQPQHF. CDR3 nucleotide sequence: TGTGCCAGCAGTTTTGTATCTGGAGAGACAGGGGAGGTTCAGCCCCAGCATTTT.